This record looks at one TCR beta chain sequence and its context. The data were taken from a study of blood T cell repertoires in COVID-19. In the study overall: Spain, Italy and the United States supplied samples that represented acute and convalescent COVID-19. PBMCs, B-cell-depleted T cells, or T cells provided the cDNA or gDNA that made up the material.

V shed 4 bases and J shed 6 bases, with 22 bases lying between them. The CDR3 loop spans 17 amino acids. From germline, CDR1 is LNHDA and CDR2 SQIVND (reference sequence). In the source study's methods: Amplification of reference gene primers provided the estimated nucleated cell counts. Clones were read by immunoSEQ multiplex PCR, and TCRdb kept only the in-frame ones, dropping some. Clone size and the V and J calls come from that table; the DNA yielded D and trimming. The data show some 160,000 clones, over 80% seen once. This clonotype originated in a man aged 65 to 79 who had recovered from COVID-19. Sample: peripheral blood. J is TRBJ2-1 and V is TRBV19, with D perhaps TRBD2 (5 bases). CDR3 nucleotides: TGTGCCAGTAGTAGACCCGAACTAGTAGTGTCGGGCAATGAGCAGTTCTTC. Encoded protein: CASSRPELVVSGNEQFF.